This TCR beta chain was recovered during a study of CD8 T cells in ankylosing spondylitis. Study-wide results and limits: Matched ankylosing spondylitis synovial fluid reportedly contained a significantly enriched population of disease-linked clones. What seemed typical of ankylosing spondylitis blood was a TCR beta motif built from eight highly homologous variants.

This clonotype was observed many times. Its antigen is unknown. From the 5' RACE reads, TCRdb called clonotypes with MiXCR, one entry per CDR3 protein. The data contain just under 550,000 distinct CDR3 sequences, about an eighth of them seen just once; the ten biggest clones take up nearly 7%. The CDR3 totals 13 residues. Germline assignment: CDR1 SEHNR and CDR2 FQNEAQ (reference sequence). Trimming took 7 bases from V and 4 from J, leaving 12 bases between them. The specimen was blood, either unsorted or a sorted T cell fraction (not recorded which). The gene calls are TRBV7-9 and TRBJ2-3, with D possibly TRBD2 on 5 matching bases. This TCR derives from a male donor with ankylosing spondylitis. CDR3 nucleotide sequence: TGTGCCAGCAAAGGACTCCTCGCAGATACGCAGTATTTT. Its protein product is CASKGLLADTQYF.